This TCR beta chain was observed in a study of shared clonotypes between healthy human individuals. Study-level results: Exclusively blood specimens were collected; tissue repertoires likely differ. Large depth notwithstanding, sorted-subset sequencing proved incomplete by rarefaction.

V was trimmed by 2 bases and J by 0 bases, leaving 8 bases between them. Germline-derived CDR1 and CDR2 are SQVTM and ANQGSEA. The CDR3 loop spans 14 amino acids. CD45RO-negative, CCR7-selected cells formed the naive CD8 fraction, which excluded terminally differentiated effector memory CD45RA+ cells. The donors were all Caucasian adults (living in Nashville, Tennessee). In regard to this clone: Antigen: not known.

Measured with immunoSEQ multiplex PCR; TCRdb has only the in-frame clones, and not every one. Counted here are around 1.9 million clones, 93% occurring once; the ten biggest clones make up approximately 1.7%. The sample consisted of naive CD8+ T cells from PBMCs. This sequence was found in a man between 18 and 35 years old in good health. Some clones in this sample may be carry-over from other donors' samples. The gene calls are TRBV29-1 and TRBJ2-1; tentative D call: TRBD2 (5 bases). This chain's CDR3 is CSVELLASYNEQFF. The CDR3 nucleotides read TGCAGCGTTGAACTCCTAGCCTCCTACAATGAGCAGTTCTTC.